A single sample gave rise to the 6 T cell receptor beta chains below, sequenced in a study of CD8 T cells in ankylosing spondylitis. MiXCR, applied by TCRdb to the 5' RACE reads, yields one record per CDR3 protein. The profile shows 500,000 to 650,000 distinct CDR3 sequences, under 5.5% of them singletons. Points from the study as a whole: The study identified a TCR beta motif of under ten highly homologous variants that appeared characteristic of ankylosing spondylitis blood.

Which antigens these TCRs recognize remains unknown. The sequenced material came from blood, either unsorted or a sorted T cell fraction (not recorded which). The receptor source for this set is a male donor with ankylosing spondylitis.

The chain employs TRBV14 and TRBJ2-5, with 11 bases matching TRBD1. The germline V gene has CDR1 SGHDN and CDR2 FVKESK. The CDR3 length is 16 residues. V was clipped by 3 bases and J by 3 bases; unmatched bases: 6. The CDR3 here is CASSHQRTGGEETQYF. In nucleotides, the CDR3 is TGTGCCAGCAGCCATCAACGGACAGGGGGCGAAGAGACCCAGTACTTC.

The chain uses TRBV18 and TRBJ2-3; D is possibly TRBD2 (6 bases). The CDR3 is 17 residues long. Germline lookup yields CDR1 KGHSH and CDR2 LQKENI. Trimming pared 4 bases from V and 4 bases from J, leaving 21 bases between. For the CDR3, the DNA is TGTGCCAGCTCACAACCCTTACCCGGGAGTATAGCAGATACGCAGTATTTT. Translation: CASSQPLPGSIADTQYF.

The chain has TRBV20-1 and TRBJ2-3; 9 bases align to TRBD1. This CDR3 spans 15 amino acids. Unmatched junction bases numbered 9, after V lost 7 bases and J lost 1 base. The germline gives CDR1 DFQATT, CDR2 SNEGSKA (reference sequence). The CDR3 DNA follows: TGCAGTGTTAGGGCCCGGGACAGGGGCACAGATACGCAGTATTTT. Encoded protein: CSVRARDRGTDTQYF.

This clonotype has a count of ten or more. This sequence joins TRBV29-1 and TRBJ2-7, with D tentatively TRBD1 (6 bases). Germline lookup yields CDR1 SQVTM and CDR2 ANQGSEA. CDR3 length: 12 residues. Between the trimmed V and J ends, which lost 6 bases and 0 bases, there was a span of 9 bases. The CDR3 nucleotides are TGCAGCGTGGGGACAACCTCCTACGAGCAGTACTTC. Amino acids: CSVGTTSYEQYF.

Concerning this clonotype itself: This may be a read error: a much more frequent sequence differs by one nucleotide. This rearrangement joins TRBV4-3 to TRBJ2-3, with D tentatively TRBD2 (5 bases). The CDR3 runs 14 residues. Trimming pared 4 bases from V and 3 bases from J, leaving 11 bases between. The germline V gene encodes CDR1 LGHNA and CDR2 YSLEER. CDR3 amino acids: CASSPSGCTDTQYF. In nucleotides, the CDR3 is TGCGCCAGCAGCCCCTCGGGATGTACAGATACGCAGTATTTT.

The J gene is TRBJ1-1, the V gene TRBV21-1. TRBV21-1 is designated a pseudogene. This CDR3 region has 14 residues. CDR3 nucleotide sequence: TGTGCCAGCAGCAAAGTGTGGGCGAACACTGAAGCTTTCTTT. Its protein product is CASSKVWANTEAFF.